The sequence of this TCR beta chain was determined in a study of vaccination and CD4 T cells after COVID-19. Study details: Overlapping SARS-CoV-2, HCoV-NL63, HCoV-OC43 and HCoV-229E spike peptides were used to stimulate cells. Study observations and caveats: The rise in median SARS-CoV-2-reactive clonotypes, from about 20 to 38, was not significant.

Sequence data for DNA of cultured CD4+ T cells were generated by the Oncomine TCR Beta short-read assay. TCRdb re-analysed the PCR reads in MiXCR, keeping a single row per CDR3 protein. The sample lists under 20,000 distinct CDR3 sequences; 47% were seen once. Treatment described: roughly ten-day PBMC culture with coronavirus spike peptide pools or control peptides (ViraFEST assay). The sample holds a few counts of this clonotype. Its antigen is as yet unknown. The receptor comes from a human donor with COVID-19. The sequenced sample consisted of cultured CD4+ T cells from blood.

The CDR3 protein is CASSEPVNTGELFF. The CDR3 DNA reads TGTGCCAGCAGTGAACCGGTGAACACCGGGGAGCTGTTTTTT. The rearrangement links TRBV25-1 to TRBJ2-2, with D hard to call. The length of the CDR3 is 14 residues. Trimming took off 2 bases at V and 1 base at J, with 5 bases between the two ends. Germline-derived CDR1 and CDR2 are MGHDK and SYGVNS.